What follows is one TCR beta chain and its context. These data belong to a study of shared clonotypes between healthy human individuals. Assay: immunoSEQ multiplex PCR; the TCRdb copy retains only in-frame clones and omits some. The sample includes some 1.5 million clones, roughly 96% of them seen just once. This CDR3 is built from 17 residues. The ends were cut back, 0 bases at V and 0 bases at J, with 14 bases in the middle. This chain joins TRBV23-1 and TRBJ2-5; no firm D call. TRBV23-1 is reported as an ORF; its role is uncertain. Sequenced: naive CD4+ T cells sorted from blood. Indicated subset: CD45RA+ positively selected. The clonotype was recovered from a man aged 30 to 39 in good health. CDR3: CASSQSGHRSDQETQYF. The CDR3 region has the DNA TGCGCCAGCAGTCAATCAGGGCACAGAAGCGACCAAGAGACCCAGTACTTC.